The 16 T cell receptor beta chains reported below all come from one sample, sequenced in a study of T cell responses to AZD1222 COVID-19 vaccine. The assay was immunoSEQ multiplex PCR, and TCRdb's table has in-frame clones only and misses some. The sample records over 130,000 clones, about 92% being singletons. The source material was peripheral blood, sampled 28 days after the second AZD1222 dose. Source of these receptors: an adult who received the AZD1222 COVID-19 vaccine.

This clone was observed once. V usage is TRBV6-5 and J usage is TRBJ2-7; D is ambiguous. This CDR3 region has 15 residues. Germline V gene lookup returns CDR1 MNHEY and CDR2 SVGAGI. Trimming cost V 5 bases and J 0 bases, with 14 bases left between them. Written as DNA, the CDR3 is TGTGCCAGCAGTAACGTTGGAATGAGCTCCTACGAGCAGTACTTC. Amino acids: CASSNVGMSSYEQYF.

This sequence joins TRBV6-2 or TRBV6-3 and TRBJ1-2; unclear D gene. Germline V gene data show CDR1 as MNHEY and CDR2 as SVGEGT. The CDR3 runs 13 residues. The ends were cut back, 6 bases at V and 4 bases at J, with 12 bases in the middle. CDR3: CASSQSRTYGYTF. In nucleotides, the CDR3 is TGTGCCAGCAGCCAATCGAGGACCTATGGCTACACCTTC.

The chain employs TRBV7-8 and TRBJ1-2, with TRBD1 as a possible D gene (6 bases). This CDR3 comprises 15 residues. V lost 7 bases and J lost 1, with 16 bases in between. Germline V gene data show CDR1 as SGHVS and CDR2 as FQNEAQ. The CDR3 coding sequence is TGTGCCAGCAACCTCGGACAGCGGCATAACTATGGCTACACCTTC. Its translation: CASNLGQRHNYGYTF.

This chain connects TRBV30 to TRBJ1-1; D remains unclear. The CDR3 is 15 residues long. V was trimmed by 0 bases and J by 8 bases, leaving 19 bases between them. Germline V gene lookup returns CDR1 GTSNPN and CDR2 SVGIG (reference sequence). The CDR3 spells CAWSVRGRNGPEAFF. The CDR3 coding sequence is TGTGCCTGGAGTGTACGAGGGCGGAATGGGCCAGAAGCTTTCTTT.

CDR3 loop: CASSPSGYYTDTQYF. The DNA of the CDR3 is TGTGCCAGCAGCCCTAGCGGGTATTACACAGATACGCAGTATTTT. V gene TRBV14 combines with J gene TRBJ2-3; 8 bases line up with TRBD2. CDR1 SGHDN and CDR2 FVKESK come from the germline V gene. The CDR3 is made up of 15 amino acids. Trimming removed 4 bases from V and 2 bases from J; junction bases left unmatched: 5.

This chain connects TRBV6-2 or TRBV6-3 to TRBJ1-6, with TRBD1 matching 8 bases. Looked up from germline, CDR1 is MNHEY and CDR2 is SVGEGT. The CDR3 totals 18 residues. Unmatched junction bases numbered 11, after V lost 0 bases and J lost 7 bases. As DNA, the CDR3 is TGTGCCAGCAGTTACTCGGCCCTTCGGACAGGGCGCAATTCACCCCTCCACTTT. Amino acid sequence: CASSYSALRTGRNSPLHF.

The chain carries TRBV28 and TRBJ2-1; D uncertain. CDR3 length equals 11 residues. Trimming pared 2 bases from V and 9 bases from J, leaving 5 bases between. Germline CDR1 is MDHEN and CDR2 is SYDVKM. CDR3: CASSLRGEQFF. The CDR3 DNA is TGTGCCAGCAGTTTACGTGGTGAGCAGTTCTTC.

The chain recombines TRBV7-9 with TRBJ2-2, with TRBD2 identical over 14 bases. The CDR3 is 16 amino acids. The V segment lost 5 bases and the J segment 6 bases; nucleotides outside the gene matches: 5. Germline CDR1 is SEHNR and CDR2 is FQNEAQ (reference sequence). The CDR3 spells CASSVPGLAGAGELFF. CDR3 coding DNA: TGTGCCAGCAGCGTCCCGGGACTAGCGGGAGCCGGGGAGCTGTTTTTT.

The chain recombines TRBV30 with TRBJ1-4; the match to TRBD1 covers 10 bases. In germline, CDR1 is GTSNPN, CDR2 SVGIG (reference sequence). The V and J ends lost 3 bases and 6 bases, in that order; junction bases with no gene match: 7. The CDR3 is 15 residues long. In DNA form, the CDR3 reads TGTGCCTGGAGGCACTCCGGGACAGGGGATGAAAAACTGTTTTTT. Encoded protein: CAWRHSGTGDEKLFF. Based on the CDR3 plus reference TRBV30 and TRBJ1-4, the full variable domain is SQTIHQWPATLVQPVGSPLSLECTVEGTSNPNLYWYRQAAGRGLQLLFYSVGIGQISSEVPQNLSASRPQDRQFILSSKKLLLSDSGFYLCAWRHSGTGDEKLFFGSGTQLSVL.

The rearrangement links TRBV6-1 to TRBJ2-7; 10 nucleotides match TRBD1. The CDR3 consists of 16 residues. CDR1 is MNHNS, CDR2 SASEGT, per germline. The trim removed 2 bases at V and 0 bases at J, leaving 4 bases unmatched. This chain's CDR3 is CASSEPGQGGSYEQYF. In nucleotides, the CDR3 is TGTGCCAGCAGTGAACCCGGACAGGGGGGCTCCTACGAGCAGTACTTC.

This clone was detected only once. The rearrangement uses TRBV12-3 or TRBV12-4 and TRBJ1-3; D not certain. The CDR3 contains 11 residues. V was cut by 8 bases and J by 7 bases, with 9 bases left in between. The CDR3 reads CASELGNTIYF. For the CDR3, the DNA is TGTGCCAGCGAATTGGGGAACACCATATATTTT.

This clone has more than one count but fewer than ten. The chain links TRBV5-4 to TRBJ2-7, with 8 bases matching TRBD1. The CDR3 is 14 amino acids. Germline V gene lookup returns CDR1 SGHNT and CDR2 YYREEE (reference sequence). V was clipped by 6 bases and J by 5 bases; unmatched bases: 10. The CDR3 region is CASTDRRGPNEQYF. CDR3 in DNA: TGTGCCAGCACCGACCGCAGGGGGCCCAACGAGCAGTACTTC.

The rearrangement uses TRBV11-3 and TRBJ1-4, with D possibly TRBD1 on 5 matching bases. The CDR3 sequence is 14 residues long. Germline-derived CDR1 and CDR2 are SGHNT and YENEEA. V was shortened by 2 bases and J by 6 bases, with 10 bases between the two germline ends. The CDR3 loop is CASSLQGSDEKLFF. As DNA, the CDR3 is TGTGCCAGCAGCTTACAGGGCTCGGATGAAAAACTGTTTTTT.

The chain's CDR3 is CARGGRVTGAEAFF. DNA for the CDR3: TGTGCCAGGGGGGGTAGGGTGACGGGCGCTGAAGCTTTCTTT. The chain links TRBV2 to TRBJ1-1, with a tentative D call TRBD1 (5 bases). Germline lookup yields CDR1 SNHLY and CDR2 FYNNEI. The CDR3 consists of 14 residues. V lost 9 bases to trimming and J lost 6 bases, with 20 bases between them.

This clone has a handful of counts. The chain is built from TRBV7-6 and TRBJ2-7; the D is unclear. The CDR3 runs 14 residues. Trimming shortened V by 2 bases and J by 2 bases, and 10 bases separated the two germline ends. Germline loops: CDR1 SGHVS, CDR2 FNYEAQ. The CDR3 DNA reads as TGTGCCAGCAGCTTATCTTACAGTACCTACGAGCAGTACTTC. Protein sequence: CASSLSYSTYEQYF.

The chain recombines TRBV30 with TRBJ1-4, with TRBD1 matching 9 bases. Per the germline V gene, CDR1 is GTSNPN and CDR2 is SVGIG (reference sequence). Trimming removed 2 bases from V and 5 bases from J; junction bases left unmatched: 6. This CDR3 is built from 15 residues. CDR3 coding DNA: TGTGCCTGGAGTCCGCCGGGACAGGGAAATGAAAAACTGTTTTTT. It encodes CAWSPPGQGNEKLFF.